The 23 T cell receptor beta chains listed next were all sequenced from one sample in a study of T-cell memory formation after mild COVID-19. TCRdb independently ran MiXCR on the 5' RACE reads; one entry per CDR3 protein. The sample lists about 560,000 distinct CDR3 sequences; 20% to 25% were seen once. The sequenced sample consisted of PBMCs or a T cell subset sorted from them (not recorded which). These receptors came from an adult woman who had mild COVID-19 (a few samples of this study predate the infection). Cell type and time point are not known.

This clonotype was observed a few times. V usage is TRBV20-1 and J usage is TRBJ2-6, with 9 nucleotides matching TRBD1. Germline values: CDR1 DFQATT, CDR2 SNEGSKA (reference sequence). The CDR3 length is 18 residues. Unmatched junction bases numbered 17, after V lost 7 bases and J lost 4 bases. In DNA form, the CDR3 reads TGCAGTGTTCGATTCCCGGGACAGGGCTCAAGAGGGGCCAACGTCCTGACTTTC. As protein: CSVRFPGQGSRGANVLTF.

This clonotype was observed a handful of times. The rearrangement joins TRBV7-6 to TRBJ2-7, with D possibly being TRBD2 (6 bases). The V gene's germline CDR1 is SGHVS and CDR2 FNYEAQ. The CDR3 spans 14 residues. The V and J ends lost 5 bases and 5 bases respectively, with 16 bases between them. CDR3 in amino acids: CASSLRGLAHEQYF. CDR3 nucleotide sequence: TGTGCCAGCAGCCTCCGGGGGTTAGCGCACGAGCAGTACTTC.

This chain joins TRBV7-9 and TRBJ1-5, with 7 bases that match TRBD1. The V segment lost 4 bases and the J segment 4 bases; nucleotides outside the gene matches: 4. The CDR3 consists of 14 residues. Germline V lookup: CDR1 SEHNR, CDR2 FQNEAQ (reference sequence). The DNA of the CDR3 is TGTGCCAGCAGCTCATTGACAGGGAATCAGCCCCAGCATTTT. It yields the protein CASSSLTGNQPQHF. The complete variable domain, with remaining parts taken from reference TRBV7-9 and TRBJ1-5, reads DTGVSQNPRHKITKRGQNVTFRCDPISEHNRLYWYRQTLGQGPEFLTYFQNEAQLEKSRLLSDRFSAERPKGSFSTLEIQRTEQGDSAMYLCASSSLTGNQPQHFGDGTRLSIL.

A few counts support this clonotype. The V and J genes are TRBV7-2 and TRBJ2-4; D is possibly TRBD1 or TRBD2 (5 bases each). V was trimmed by 2 bases and J by 5 bases, leaving 10 bases between them. The CDR3 runs 14 residues. Germline V lookup: CDR1 SGHTA, CDR2 FQGNSA. The CDR3 DNA sequence: TGTGCCAGCAGCTTAACCTGGGACCAAAACATTCAGTACTTC. Amino acids: CASSLTWDQNIQYF.

This clonotype has a handful of counts. The chain has TRBV6-5 and TRBJ1-5; no clear D. The germline CDR1 and CDR2 sequences are MNHEY and SVGAGI. Trimming pared 2 bases from V and 10 bases from J, leaving 12 bases between. The CDR3 has 13 amino acids. CDR3 nucleotides: TGTGCCAGCAGTTACCGCGGGTTTTCTCCCCAGCATTTT. Its translation is CASSYRGFSPQHF.

Only a few counts were recorded for this clonotype. The V call is TRBV30, the J call TRBJ2-1; no reliable D call. Per germline, CDR1 GTSNPN and CDR2 SVGIG (reference sequence). Trimming removed 1 base from V and 6 bases from J, with 1 base in between. This CDR3 is built from 10 residues. The CDR3 coding sequence is TGTGCCTGGAGTGCCAATGAGCAGTTCTTC. This translates into CAWSANEQFF.

V gene TRBV2 combines with J gene TRBJ1-1; no clear D gene. Per germline, CDR1 SNHLY and CDR2 FYNNEI. This CDR3 region has 14 residues. Trimming shortened V by 4 bases and J by 0 bases, and 9 bases separated the two germline ends. CDR3 DNA sequence: TGTGCCAGCAGTGCCTTACGGGTGAACACTGAAGCTTTCTTT. Translating it yields CASSALRVNTEAFF.

This clonotype was counted between two and nine times. CDR3 loop: CASSLISGPGRRTGELFF. CDR3 bases: TGTGCCAGCAGCCTCATCTCCGGGCCGGGCCGACGGACCGGGGAGCTGTTTTTT. V gene TRBV14 combines with J gene TRBJ2-2; no clear D. CDR3 length: 18 residues. V was trimmed by 4 bases and J by 5 bases, leaving 23 bases between them. The germline gives CDR1 SGHDN, CDR2 FVKESK.

This clonotype showed up just a few times. The V gene is TRBV6-5, the J gene TRBJ2-1; 8 nucleotides agree with TRBD2. Germline loops: CDR1 MNHEY, CDR2 SVGAGI. There are 15 residues in the CDR3. The V gene end was trimmed by 6 bases and the J gene end by 0 bases; junction bases not matched to a gene: 4. CDR3 protein: CASSTTSGSYNEQFF. The CDR3 DNA reads TGTGCCAGCAGCACAACTAGCGGCTCCTACAATGAGCAGTTCTTC.

CDR3 sequence (DNA): TGTGCCAGCAGAATACTAGCGGGAGACACCGGGGAGCTGTTTTTT. Residues: CASRILAGDTGELFF. The chain uses TRBV12-3 or TRBV12-4 and TRBJ2-2, with 11 bases aligning to TRBD2. V dropped 6 bases and J dropped 3; count of bases not matched to a gene: 3. This CDR3 is built from 15 residues.

In its sample, this clonotype was seen a few times. The J gene is TRBJ1-5, the V gene TRBV21-1. TRBV21-1 is noted as a pseudogene. This CDR3 is 16 amino acids long. The CDR3 is CASSNGRGKRDQPQHF. CDR3 in DNA: TGTGCCAGCAGCAATGGTCGCGGAAAACGAGATCAGCCCCAGCATTTT.

This clonotype was seen more than once but under ten times. The chain has TRBV20-1 and TRBJ2-6; no clear D. The length of the CDR3 is 14 residues. Germline lookup yields CDR1 DFQATT and CDR2 SNEGSKA (reference sequence). The V end was cut by 6 bases, the J end by 0 bases, with 9 bases between. The CDR3 sequence: CSASTTSGANVLTF. CDR3 nucleotide sequence: TGCAGTGCCTCAACTACCTCTGGGGCCAACGTCCTGACTTTC.

This clonotype turned up a few times. The rearrangement joins TRBV20-1 to TRBJ1-1, with a tentative D call TRBD1 (5 bases). Germline V gives CDR1 DFQATT, CDR2 SNEGSKA (reference sequence). The ends were cut back, 3 bases at V and 5 bases at J, with 19 bases in the middle. The CDR3 length is 15 residues. As DNA, the CDR3 is TGCAGTGCTAGCCCCGCCCAGGGTATTTGGACTGAAGCTTTCTTT. As protein: CSASPAQGIWTEAFF.

This chain links TRBV5-6 with TRBJ2-1; D may match TRBD1 or TRBD2 (6 bases each). There are 17 residues in the CDR3. Germline CDR1 SGHDT, CDR2 YYEEEE. Trimming left V 4 bases short and J 0 bases short, with 17 bases between. CDR3 coding DNA: TGTGCCAGCAGCATAAGTTCGGGGGCCCGCTCCTACAATGAGCAGTTCTTC. Protein: CASSISSGARSYNEQFF.

The chain has TRBV12-3 or TRBV12-4 and TRBJ1-1, with D perhaps matching TRBD1 (5 bases). The CDR3 has 15 amino acids. The V and J ends lost 5 bases and 1 base respectively, with 14 bases between them. The CDR3 reads CASSPAGQKNTEAFF. The CDR3 nucleotides read TGTGCCAGCAGTCCTGCGGGGCAGAAGAACACTGAAGCTTTCTTT.

This clonotype was picked up a small number of times. The chain employs TRBV6-5 and TRBJ2-7; D might be TRBD2 (5 bases). The germline V gene encodes CDR1 MNHEY and CDR2 SVGAGI. The V end lost 4 bases, the J end lost 6 bases, and 7 bases lay between the germline ends. The CDR3 is 11 amino acids. Here the CDR3 reads CASSSGSEQYF. CDR3 DNA: TGTGCCAGCAGTTCGGGGAGCGAGCAGTACTTC.

V gene TRBV5-1 combines with J gene TRBJ2-3; D call uncertain. Germline V lookup: CDR1 SGHRS, CDR2 YFSETQ. The V gene lost 3 bases and the J gene lost 0 bases, with 11 bases spanning the gap. The CDR3 runs to 15 residues. The CDR3 region is CASSSEGFSTDTQYF. The CDR3 region has the DNA TGCGCCAGCAGCTCCGAAGGGTTTAGCACAGATACGCAGTATTTT.

The sample holds a few counts of this clonotype. The V call is TRBV4-1, the J call TRBJ2-1, with D possibly being TRBD2 (7 bases). Trimming shortened V by 2 bases and J by 5 bases, and 13 bases separated the two germline ends. Germline CDR1 and CDR2: MGHRA and YSYEKL. The CDR3 totals 15 residues. The DNA of the CDR3 is TGCGCCAGCAGCCAACCGGGGGGCTCAGACAATGAGCAGTTCTTC. Translation gives CASSQPGGSDNEQFF.

The gene calls are TRBV5-4 and TRBJ1-1; TRBD1 agrees at 7 bases. The CDR3 contains 14 residues. Germline-derived CDR1 and CDR2 are SGHNT and YYREEE (reference sequence). V was clipped by 3 bases and J by 5 bases; unmatched bases: 7. CDR3 sequence: CASSSGQAHTEAFF. DNA for the CDR3: TGTGCCAGCAGCTCCGGACAGGCTCATACTGAAGCTTTCTTT.

The sample holds a few counts of this clonotype. V is TRBV7-3 and J is TRBJ2-1; 16 bases are shared with TRBD2. CDR1 is SGHTA, CDR2 FQGTGA, per germline. This CDR3 has 18 amino acids. V was clipped by 5 bases and J by 2 bases; unmatched bases: 6. CDR3 residues: CASSPKGLAGGPYNEQFF. DNA for the CDR3: TGTGCCAGCAGCCCGAAGGGACTAGCGGGAGGGCCCTACAATGAGCAGTTCTTC.

The J gene is TRBJ2-5, the V gene TRBV12-3 or TRBV12-4; tentative D call: TRBD1 (6 bases). Trimming stripped 6 bases from V and 5 bases from J, with 16 bases between. The CDR3 has 14 residues. DNA for the CDR3: TGTGCCAGCAGCCCAGATTGGGGGCCGGAGACCCAGTACTTC. Protein: CASSPDWGPETQYF.

This chain joins TRBV12-3 or TRBV12-4 and TRBJ2-2; maybe TRBD1 (6 bases). With 2 bases removed from V and 2 bases from J, the gap between germline ends came to 9 bases. This CDR3 region has 15 residues. In nucleotides, the CDR3 is TGTGCCAGCAGTTTAAGGACAGCCAACACCGGGGAGCTGTTTTTT. It specifies CASSLRTANTGELFF.

This clonotype occurred a few times. This chain links TRBV11-3 with TRBJ2-3, with D maybe TRBD1 (5 bases). V dropped 1 base and J dropped 3 bases, with 8 bases sitting between them. The germline V gene has CDR1 SGHNT and CDR2 YENEEA. The CDR3 length is 14 residues. The CDR3 coding sequence is TGTGCCAGCAGCTTAGGACAGCAGACAGATACGCAGTATTTT. This codes for CASSLGQQTDTQYF.